This T cell receptor (beta chain) appears in the sequencing data of a study of blood T cell repertoires in COVID-19. Study as a whole: PBMCs, B-cell-depleted T cells, or T cells were the source of the cDNA or gDNA that made up the material.

Profiling relied on immunoSEQ multiplex PCR, and the TCRdb table lists in-frame clones only, not all of them. Among nearly 70,000 clones listed, over 75% were seen once. This CDR3 comprises 13 residues. J was trimmed by 4 bases and V by 0 bases; bases with no gene match: 2. Germline V gene sequence: CDR1 GTSNPN, CDR2 SVGIG (reference sequence). The chain has TRBV30 and TRBJ2-7; TRBD1 matches at 8 bases. The sequence came from a man in his forties with COVID-19, enrolled during active disease. Input material: peripheral blood. In nucleotides, the CDR3 is TGTGCCTGGAGTGTGACAGGGGCATACGAGCAGTACTTC. Amino acids: CAWSVTGAYEQYF.